This T cell receptor (beta chain) was documented in a study of T cells in Graves' hyperthyroidism and ophthalmopathy. Findings and limits, study-wide: Ophthalmopathy and stable hyperthyroidism were separated by a 13 V-J model.

Individuals with ophthalmopathy presented a Clinical Activity Score of at least 3, a NOSPECS grade of at least 4 and a duration under 3 months. Criteria for exclusion of patients were uncontrolled infection, other autoimmune disease, pregnancy or lactation. RNA transcripts yielded amplified TCR beta CDR3 regions. The HTBI primer set drove a first-round RT-PCR of the TCR CDR3. TCRdb redid the calling of the multiplex PCR reads with MiXCR, one entry per CDR3 protein. Here the sample spans 490,000 or so distinct CDR3 sequences, about 15% being singletons. This clonotype was recorded many times. Its antigen is not identified. What was sequenced was blood. The source of this sequence is a woman aged 25 to 45 with Graves' ophthalmopathy.

The CDR3 loop reads CASIAVSSYNEQFF. CDR3 bases: TGTGCCAGCATCGCCGTAAGCTCCTACAATGAGCAGTTCTTC. The chain couples TRBV28 to TRBJ2-1; D unclear. The CDR3 consists of 14 residues. Trimming removed 7 bases at V and 0 bases at J, with 10 bases between. CDR1 is MDHEN, CDR2 SYDVKM, per germline.